Detailed here is one T cell receptor (beta chain). This record belongs to a study of blood T cell repertoires in COVID-19. Study-level information: T cells, B-cell-depleted T cells, or PBMCs provided the cDNA or gDNA that served as material.

In the original workflow: For nucleated cells, counts were estimated from reference gene primer amplification. The table came from immunoSEQ multiplex PCR; TCRdb's copy has only in-frame clones and leaves some out. V, J and clone size reflect that table, while D and trimming were determined from the DNA. The sample has around 340,000 clones, approximately 89% seen once; the top ten hold 3.9%. V was pared by 8 bases and J by 2 bases, with 6 bases of the junction left unmatched. Germline CDR1 reads MNHEY; CDR2 reads SVGAGI. The CDR3 is 14 residues long. Material for sequencing was peripheral blood. The TCR comes from a woman aged 60-75 years with COVID-19, enrolled during active disease. The chain is built from TRBV6-5 and TRBJ2-3, with 8 bases fitting TRBD2. The CDR3 DNA reads TGTGCCAGCGCTTGGCGGGGGGACACAGATACGCAGTATTTT. Its protein is CASAWRGDTDTQYF.